The clone carrying this T cell receptor (beta chain) has only a few counts. Its cognate antigen is unknown. The record originates from a study of CD8 T cells in ankylosing spondylitis. The study's findings and limits: What seemed typical of ankylosing spondylitis blood was a TCR beta motif built from roughly 8 highly homologous variants.

TCRdb reprocessed the 5' RACE reads via MiXCR and lists one record per CDR3 protein. Among about 700,000 distinct CDR3 sequences listed, around 19% were seen once. With V trimmed by 4 bases and J by 2 bases, 11 bases remained unmatched. Germline V gene sequence: CDR1 SGHRS, CDR2 YFSETQ. This CDR3 contains 18 residues. Specimen: blood, either unsorted or a sorted T cell fraction (not recorded which). The clonotype comes from a male donor with ankylosing spondylitis. The rearrangement joins TRBV5-1 to TRBJ2-3; 12 bases map to TRBD2. The CDR3 DNA sequence: TGCGCCAGCAGCCCCCTTGGGCTAGCGGGGGGGTACACAGATACGCAGTATTTT. Residues: CASSPLGLAGGYTDTQYF.